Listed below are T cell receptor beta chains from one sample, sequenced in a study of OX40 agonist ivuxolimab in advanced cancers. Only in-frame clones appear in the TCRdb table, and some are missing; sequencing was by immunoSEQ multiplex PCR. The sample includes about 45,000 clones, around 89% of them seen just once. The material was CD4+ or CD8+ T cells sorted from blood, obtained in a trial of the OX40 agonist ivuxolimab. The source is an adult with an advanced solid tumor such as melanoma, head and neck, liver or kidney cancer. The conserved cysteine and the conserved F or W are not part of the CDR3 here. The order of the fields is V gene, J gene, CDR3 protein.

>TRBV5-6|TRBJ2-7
ASSLGAATYEQY
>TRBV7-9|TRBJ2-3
ASSPTGEDTQY
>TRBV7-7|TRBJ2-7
ASSSGLADEQY
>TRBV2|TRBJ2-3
ATLAGFTDTQY
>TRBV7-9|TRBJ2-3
ASRGDTQY
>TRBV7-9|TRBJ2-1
ASSLPRGVRNEQF
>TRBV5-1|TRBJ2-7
ASSGGTGEQY
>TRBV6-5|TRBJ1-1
ASSHVGVEAF
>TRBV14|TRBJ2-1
ASSQVWDRTYNEQF
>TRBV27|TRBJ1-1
ASSHGPPVEGAF
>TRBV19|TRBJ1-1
ASSMYGTVDLEAF
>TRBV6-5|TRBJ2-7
ASSYSIGDEQY
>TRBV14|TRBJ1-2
ASSQGRRQIYGYT
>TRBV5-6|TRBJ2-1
ASRAGGSYNEQF
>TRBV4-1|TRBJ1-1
ASSQAPGQGTNEAF
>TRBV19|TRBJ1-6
ASSISGLGSNSPLH
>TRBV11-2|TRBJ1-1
ASSFSPGQGAEAF
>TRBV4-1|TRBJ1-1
ASSQDRGQGSRFGTEAF
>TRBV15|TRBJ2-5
ATSRDQETQY
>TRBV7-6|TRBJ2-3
ASSLTGPTDTQY
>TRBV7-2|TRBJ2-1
ASSLRQGLIYEQF
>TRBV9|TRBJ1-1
ASSVEGFRGAF
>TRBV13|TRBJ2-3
ASSLSRGQGPAHTQY
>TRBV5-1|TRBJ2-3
ASSLDSVGDTQY
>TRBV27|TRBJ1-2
ASRRDGNYGYT
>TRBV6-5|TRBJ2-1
ASSYSSPYNEQF
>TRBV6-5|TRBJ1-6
ASSDSPYNSPLH
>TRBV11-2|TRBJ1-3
ASSLVTGRNTIY
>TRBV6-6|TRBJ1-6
ASSQDSSSPLH
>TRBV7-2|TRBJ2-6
ASSHLFGANVLT
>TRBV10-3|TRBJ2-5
ATSGEGRRETQY
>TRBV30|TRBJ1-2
AWSVGYRGHPNYGYT
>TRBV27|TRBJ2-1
ASSLRGLAGQSGKF
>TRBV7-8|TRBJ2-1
ASSLGLAGGGEQF
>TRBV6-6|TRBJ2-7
ASSYSGRGDGEQY
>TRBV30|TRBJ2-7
AWSTPGRTSYEQY
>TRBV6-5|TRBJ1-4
ATSARQGEKLF
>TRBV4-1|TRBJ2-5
ASSQQETQY
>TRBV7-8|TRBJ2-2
ASSLAAETGELF
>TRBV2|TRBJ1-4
ATQTGTGGVKLF